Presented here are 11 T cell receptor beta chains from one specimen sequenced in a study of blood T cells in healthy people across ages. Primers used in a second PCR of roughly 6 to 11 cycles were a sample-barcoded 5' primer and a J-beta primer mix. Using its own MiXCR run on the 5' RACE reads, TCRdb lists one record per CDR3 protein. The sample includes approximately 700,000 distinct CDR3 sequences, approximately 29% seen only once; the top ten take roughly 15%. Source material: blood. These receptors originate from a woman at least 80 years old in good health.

The CDR3 DNA sequence: TGTGCCAGCGCCCAAGGGCTAGCGGGAACCGACGAGCAGTACTTC. Translation gives CASAQGLAGTDEQYF. The J gene is TRBJ2-1, the V gene TRBV2; TRBD2 matches 9 bases. The J call is uncertain, as TRBJ2-7 better fits the DNA end. Germline loops: CDR1 SNHLY, CDR2 FYNNEI. The CDR3 is made up of 15 amino acids.

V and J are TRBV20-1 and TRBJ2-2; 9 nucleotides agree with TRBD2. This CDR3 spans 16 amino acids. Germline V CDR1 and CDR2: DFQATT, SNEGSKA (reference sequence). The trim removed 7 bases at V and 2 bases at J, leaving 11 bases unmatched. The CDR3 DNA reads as TGCAGTGTCCTTAGCGGGAGAGGGGCTAACACCGGGGAGCTGTTTTTT. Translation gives CSVLSGRGANTGELFF.

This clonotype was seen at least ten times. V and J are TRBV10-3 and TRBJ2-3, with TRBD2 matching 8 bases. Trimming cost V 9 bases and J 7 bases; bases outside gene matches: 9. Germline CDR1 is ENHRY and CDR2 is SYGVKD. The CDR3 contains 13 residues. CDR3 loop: CAILSGGENTQYF. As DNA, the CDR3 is TGTGCCATTCTAAGCGGGGGAGAGAATACGCAGTATTTT.

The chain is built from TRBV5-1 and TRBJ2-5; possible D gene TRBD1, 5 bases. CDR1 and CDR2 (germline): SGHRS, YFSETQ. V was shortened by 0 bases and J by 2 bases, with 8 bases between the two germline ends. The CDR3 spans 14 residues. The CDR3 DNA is TGCGCCAGCAGCTTGGCAGGGTGGCAAGAGACCCAGTACTTC. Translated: CASSLAGWQETQYF.

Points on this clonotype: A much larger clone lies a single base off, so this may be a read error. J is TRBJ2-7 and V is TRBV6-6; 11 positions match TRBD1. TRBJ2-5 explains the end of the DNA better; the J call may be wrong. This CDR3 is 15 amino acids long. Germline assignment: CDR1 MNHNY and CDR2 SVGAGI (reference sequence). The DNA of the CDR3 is TGTGCCGGCAGTTACCCGGACAGGGGGCGAGAGACCCAGTACTTC. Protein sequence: CAGSYPDRGRETQYF.

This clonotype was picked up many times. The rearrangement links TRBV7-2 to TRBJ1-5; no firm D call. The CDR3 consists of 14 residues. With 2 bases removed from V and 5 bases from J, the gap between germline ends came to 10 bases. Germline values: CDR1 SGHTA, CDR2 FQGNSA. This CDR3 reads CASSLKPGDQPQHF. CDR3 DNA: TGTGCCAGCAGCTTAAAACCGGGCGATCAGCCCCAGCATTTT.

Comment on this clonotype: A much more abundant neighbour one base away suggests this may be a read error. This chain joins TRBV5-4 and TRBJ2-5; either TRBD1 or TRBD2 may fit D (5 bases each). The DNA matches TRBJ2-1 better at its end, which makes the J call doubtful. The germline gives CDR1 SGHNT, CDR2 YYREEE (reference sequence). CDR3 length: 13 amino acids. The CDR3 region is CASSWDQRETQFF. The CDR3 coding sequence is TGTGCCAGCAGCTGGGACCAAAGGGAGACCCAGTTCTTC.

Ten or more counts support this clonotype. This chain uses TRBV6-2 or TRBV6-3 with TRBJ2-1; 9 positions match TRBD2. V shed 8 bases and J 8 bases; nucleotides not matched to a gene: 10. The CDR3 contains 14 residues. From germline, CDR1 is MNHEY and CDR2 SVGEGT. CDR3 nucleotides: TGTGCCAGCTTTGAGCGGGGGGCTGGGGATGAGCAGTTCTTC. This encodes CASFERGAGDEQFF.

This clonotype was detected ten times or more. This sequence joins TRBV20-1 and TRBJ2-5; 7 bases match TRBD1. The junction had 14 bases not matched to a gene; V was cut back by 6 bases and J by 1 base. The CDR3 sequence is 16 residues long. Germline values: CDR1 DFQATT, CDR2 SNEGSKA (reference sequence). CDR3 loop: CSATSLLGQIQETQYF. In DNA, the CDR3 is TGCAGTGCCACCTCCCTCCTGGGACAGATCCAAGAGACCCAGTACTTC.

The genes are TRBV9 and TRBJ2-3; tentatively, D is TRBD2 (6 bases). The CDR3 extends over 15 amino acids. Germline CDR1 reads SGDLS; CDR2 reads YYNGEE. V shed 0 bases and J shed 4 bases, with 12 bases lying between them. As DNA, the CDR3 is TGTGCCAGCAGCGTAGGGGCGGGATGGGCAGATACGCAGTATTTT. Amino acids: CASSVGAGWADTQYF.

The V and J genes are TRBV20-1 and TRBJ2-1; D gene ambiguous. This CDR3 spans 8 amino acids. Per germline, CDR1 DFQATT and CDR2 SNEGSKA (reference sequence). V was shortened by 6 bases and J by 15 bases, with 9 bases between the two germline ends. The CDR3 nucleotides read TGCAGTGCCACCAACGGGTTCTTC. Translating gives CSATNGFF.